Described below is a single TCR beta chain sequence and its context. This record comes from a study of blood T cell repertoires in COVID-19. Trimming removed 6 bases from V and 6 bases from J, with 13 bases in between. Per the germline V gene, CDR1 is PRHDT and CDR2 is FYEKMQ (reference sequence). The CDR3 loop spans 13 amino acids. Some clones are missing from TCRdb's copy, which holds only in-frame ones; the method was immunoSEQ multiplex PCR. The profile shows about 140,000 clones, approximately 78% of them singletons. The clonotype was recovered from a woman older than 75 with acute or convalescent COVID-19. Sequencing used peripheral blood. The V gene is TRBV13, the J gene TRBJ2-3; D gene ambiguous. The DNA of the CDR3 is TGTGCCAGCAGGCCCCTTGCGTGGGATACGCAGTATTTT. Translating gives CASRPLAWDTQYF.